The 5 T cell receptor beta chains in this list originate from one sample, sequenced in a study of CD8 T cells in Susac syndrome. The RNA, about 0.45 to 1 ug, was put through reverse transcription using random hexamers. TCRdb reprocessed the immunoSEQ multiplex PCR reads via MiXCR and lists one record per CDR3 protein. The data contain 80,000 or so distinct CDR3 sequences, 90% to 95% of them seen just once; the ten biggest clones take up about 0.54%. Sequenced: CD4+ T cells from PBMCs. The receptors originated from a human donor with Susac syndrome.

The V call is TRBV7-9, the J call TRBJ1-6, with D maybe TRBD1 (5 bases). This CDR3 has 15 residues. V was pared by 5 bases and J by 10 bases, with 18 bases between. Germline V CDR1 and CDR2: SEHNR, FQNEAQ (reference sequence). The CDR3 loop is CASSPGGGGRSPLHF. The CDR3 DNA follows: TGTGCCAGCAGCCCTGGCGGGGGAGGTCGGTCACCCCTCCACTTT.

The chain links TRBV5-1 to TRBJ2-1; 10 bases fit TRBD2. The CDR3 has 16 residues. Germline CDR1 is SGHRS and CDR2 is YFSETQ. The V segment lost 0 bases and the J segment 4 bases; nucleotides outside the gene matches: 4. CDR3 coding DNA: TGCGCCAGCAGCTTGGGAGGACTAGCGGATTACAATGAGCAGTTCTTC. The encoded protein is CASSLGGLADYNEQFF.

This chain's CDR3 is CSARVWGPQGTANTGELFF. In DNA, the CDR3 is TGCAGTGCTAGAGTTTGGGGGCCACAGGGGACAGCGAACACCGGGGAGCTGTTTTTT. The chain carries TRBV20-1 and TRBJ2-2; 7 bases line up with TRBD1. This CDR3 spans 19 amino acids. V shed 1 base and J 0 bases; nucleotides not matched to a gene: 14. The V gene's germline CDR1 is DFQATT and CDR2 SNEGSKA (reference sequence).

The rearrangement links TRBV29-1 to TRBJ2-1; 8 bases are a match to TRBD2. The germline CDR1 and CDR2 sequences are SQVTM and ANQGSEA. With 7 bases clipped from V and 4 bases from J, the junction kept 9 bases outside the gene matches. The CDR3 spans 14 residues. The DNA for the CDR3 is TGCAGCGGACTCGTAGCGGGACTATACAATGAGCAGTTCTTC. This translates into CSGLVAGLYNEQFF.

The rearrangement uses TRBV7-9 and TRBJ1-5; possible D gene TRBD1, 5 bases. The CDR3 runs to 15 residues. Germline V gives CDR1 SEHNR, CDR2 FQNEAQ (reference sequence). The V end lost 1 base, the J end lost 5 bases, and 12 bases lay between the germline ends. CDR3 DNA: TGTGCCAGCAGCTTAGTCGGGGGGGTGGATCAGCCCCAGCATTTT. It translates to CASSLVGGVDQPQHF.